Presented here are 21 T cell receptor beta chains from one specimen sequenced in a study of CD8 T cells in Susac syndrome. It was with random hexamers that about 0.45 to 1 ug RNA was reverse transcribed. Using its own MiXCR run on the immunoSEQ multiplex PCR reads, TCRdb lists one record per CDR3 protein. The sample contains some 120,000 distinct CDR3 sequences, 90% to 95% of which appear only once. Sequencing was done on a sample of CD4+ T cells from PBMCs. Every receptor here comes from a human donor in good health.

The rearrangement links TRBV7-9 to TRBJ1-4; the D gene is possibly TRBD1 (5 bases). The V end lost 3 bases, the J end lost 0 bases, and 11 bases lay between the germline ends. Germline V lookup: CDR1 SEHNR, CDR2 FQNEAQ (reference sequence). This CDR3 is 16 amino acids long. The CDR3 DNA sequence: TGTGCCAGCAGCTTTCCCCAGGGATCAACTAATGAAAAACTGTTTTTT. Residues: CASSFPQGSTNEKLFF.

This chain connects TRBV5-1 to TRBJ1-4; 8 bases are a match to TRBD1. CDR1 is SGHRS, CDR2 YFSETQ, per germline. J lost 7 bases, V lost 3 bases, and 11 bases had no gene match. CDR3 size: 16 residues. The CDR3 loop reads CASSSTDRVNAEKLFF. The CDR3 bases are TGCGCCAGCAGCTCCACGGACAGGGTGAATGCTGAAAAACTGTTTTTT. The variable domain in full, with the rest retrieved from reference TRBV5-1 and TRBJ1-4, is KAGVTQTPRYLIKTRGQQVTLSCSPISGHRSVSWYQQTPGQGLQFLFEYFSETQRNKGNFPGRFSGRQFSNSRSEMNVSTLELGDSALYLCASSSTDRVNAEKLFFGSGTQLSVL.

This chain uses TRBV12-3 or TRBV12-4 with TRBJ2-5, with D unresolved. V was cut by 6 bases and J by 5 bases, with 13 bases left in between. The length of the CDR3 is 13 residues. Here the CDR3 DNA reads TGTGCCAGCAGCCACGGTAGTTCGGAGACCCAGTACTTC. This encodes CASSHGSSETQYF.

The chain has TRBV2 and TRBJ2-1, with 12 bases that match TRBD2. Germline V gene lookup returns CDR1 SNHLY and CDR2 FYNNEI. The CDR3 has 16 residues. Trimming removed 7 bases from V and 7 bases from J; junction bases left unmatched: 11. CDR3 DNA sequence: TGTGCCAGCAAGTTGGGGGCTAGCGGGAGGGGGAATGAGCAGTTCTTC. Translated, it gives CASKLGASGRGNEQFF. The full variable domain, in which reference TRBV2 and TRBJ2-1 provide the parts outside the CDR3, is EPEVTQTPSHQVTQMGQEVILRCVPISNHLYFYWYRQILGQKVEFLVSFYNNEISEKSEIFDDQFSVERPDGSNFTLKIRSTKLEDSAMYFCASKLGASGRGNEQFFGPGTRLTVL.

The V call is TRBV12-3 or TRBV12-4, the J call TRBJ2-2; D not resolved. V lost 2 bases and J lost 0, with 10 bases in between. This CDR3 has 16 residues. The CDR3 DNA sequence: TGTGCCAGCAGTTTAACCCAGGTTTCGAACACCGGGGAGCTGTTTTTT. Its protein product is CASSLTQVSNTGELFF.

This chain joins TRBV5-1 and TRBJ2-5, with a tentative D call TRBD2 (6 bases). This CDR3 is 15 amino acids long. From germline, CDR1 is SGHRS and CDR2 YFSETQ. The ends were cut back, 4 bases at V and 1 base at J, with 14 bases in the middle. This CDR3 reads CASSPGLRAQETQYF. The CDR3 DNA reads TGCGCCAGCAGCCCGGGACTTCGGGCCCAAGAGACCCAGTACTTC. Drawing the rest from reference TRBV5-1 and TRBJ2-5, the complete variable domain is KAGVTQTPRYLIKTRGQQVTLSCSPISGHRSVSWYQQTPGQGLQFLFEYFSETQRNKGNFPGRFSGRQFSNSRSEMNVSTLELGDSALYLCASSPGLRAQETQYFGPGTRLLVL.

The CDR3 DNA reads TGTGCCAGCAGCTTACAGGGACTTCGGAACACCGGGGAGCTGTTTTTT. Protein sequence: CASSLQGLRNTGELFF. The rearrangement uses TRBV7-3 and TRBJ2-2; the D gene is possibly TRBD2 (6 bases). V lost 2 bases and J 1 base, leaving 11 bases between the germline ends. The CDR3 sequence is 16 residues long. Germline lookup yields CDR1 SGHTA and CDR2 FQGTGA.

The gene calls are TRBV29-1 and TRBJ1-5; tentative D call: TRBD1 (6 bases). Germline CDR1 and CDR2: SQVTM and ANQGSEA. The CDR3 runs to 14 residues. The V end was cut by 5 bases, the J end by 4 bases, with 15 bases between. This CDR3 is CSVTAGVGNQPQHF. In nucleotides, the CDR3 is TGCAGCGTTACGGCAGGGGTAGGGAATCAGCCCCAGCATTTT.

The sample holds one count of this clonotype. The gene calls are TRBV2 and TRBJ1-1; D might be TRBD1 (5 bases). From germline, CDR1 is SNHLY and CDR2 FYNNEI. Trimming removed 2 bases at V and 11 bases at J, with 15 bases between. The CDR3 sequence is 13 residues long. Here the CDR3 reads CASSERRGMWAFF. In nucleotides, the CDR3 is TGTGCCAGCAGTGAACGGCGGGGCATGTGGGCTTTCTTT.

The chain has TRBV4-2 and TRBJ2-2, with 8 bases that match TRBD1. Germline V gene data show CDR1 as LGHNA and CDR2 as YNFKEQ. Germline trimming cut 1 base from V and 5 bases from J; bases unmatched to any gene: 6. The CDR3 covers 16 residues. DNA for the CDR3: TGTGCCAGCAGCCAAGGACGGACAGGGAAAACCGGGGAGCTGTTTTTT. Its translation is CASSQGRTGKTGELFF.

The chain couples TRBV5-5 to TRBJ2-7; a weak D match, TRBD1 (6 bases). Trimming left V 1 base short and J 4 bases short, with 12 bases between. Germline loops: CDR1 SGHKS, CDR2 YYEKEE (reference sequence). The CDR3 is 14 amino acids. CDR3 in DNA: TGTGCCAGCAGCTTGAGTCCCACAGGGTACGAGCAGTACTTC. Translating gives CASSLSPTGYEQYF.

This rearrangement joins TRBV2 to TRBJ1-2; D is unresolved. With 1 base removed from V and 4 bases from J, the gap between germline ends came to 4 bases. The CDR3 runs 12 residues. CDR1 SNHLY and CDR2 FYNNEI come from the germline V gene. The CDR3 DNA reads TGTGCCAGCAGTGAAGGGCTCTATGGCTACACCTTC. This codes for CASSEGLYGYTF.

The chain joins TRBV3-1 to TRBJ2-1; tentatively, D is TRBD2 (6 bases). CDR3 length: 15 amino acids. Trimming removed 0 bases from V and 3 bases from J, with 9 bases in between. Per germline, CDR1 LGHDT and CDR2 YNNKEL (reference sequence). CDR3 loop: CASSQEGLNYNEQFF. CDR3 nucleotides: TGTGCCAGCAGCCAAGAAGGACTAAACTACAATGAGCAGTTCTTC.

This rearrangement joins TRBV12-3 or TRBV12-4 to TRBJ2-7; the D is unclear. The V end lost 4 bases, the J end lost 3 bases, and 7 bases lay between the germline ends. This CDR3 has 12 residues. The CDR3: CASSWSFYEQYF. The DNA for the CDR3 is TGTGCCAGCAGTTGGTCCTTCTACGAGCAGTACTTC.

The V call is TRBV2, the J call TRBJ1-1; D unresolved. This CDR3 contains 13 residues. Germline CDR1 SNHLY, CDR2 FYNNEI. Between the trimmed V and J ends, which lost 6 bases and 7 bases, there was a span of 15 bases. The CDR3 here is CASSDDGRGEAFF. DNA of the CDR3: TGTGCCAGCAGCGATGACGGACGAGGTGAAGCTTTCTTT. The full variable domain, rest sourced from reference TRBV2 and TRBJ1-1, is EPEVTQTPSHQVTQMGQEVILRCVPISNHLYFYWYRQILGQKVEFLVSFYNNEISEKSEIFDDQFSVERPDGSNFTLKIRSTKLEDSAMYFCASSDDGRGEAFFGQGTRLTVV.

This clonotype was detected once. In DNA, the CDR3 is TGCGCCAGCAGCCGGGATTCTGCGGCGGGAGGGCCTTACGAGCAGTACTTC. Translated: CASSRDSAAGGPYEQYF. J is TRBJ2-7 and V is TRBV5-1; TRBD2 aligns across 9 bases. The CDR3 is made up of 17 amino acids. V shed 4 bases and J 4 bases; nucleotides not matched to a gene: 15. The germline gives CDR1 SGHRS, CDR2 YFSETQ.

This chain connects TRBV6-1 to TRBJ2-3, with a tentative D call TRBD2 (6 bases). This CDR3 comprises 14 residues. V shed 6 bases and J shed 6 bases, with 16 bases lying between them. Germline lookup yields CDR1 MNHNS and CDR2 SASEGT. This chain's CDR3 is CASSGGDLGDTQYF. In DNA, the CDR3 is TGTGCCAGCAGCGGAGGGGATCTAGGGGATACGCAGTATTTT.

The genes are TRBV7-9 and TRBJ2-5; TRBD2 is a possible D gene (6 bases). CDR1 SEHNR and CDR2 FQNEAQ come from the germline V gene (reference sequence). The CDR3 extends over 13 amino acids. V lost 6 bases and J lost 9, with 17 bases in between. The CDR3 loop reads CASRMGGAWAQYF. The CDR3 DNA follows: TGTGCCAGCAGAATGGGCGGGGCCTGGGCCCAGTACTTC.

This clonotype was seen more than once but under ten times. This sequence joins TRBV6-5 and TRBJ1-5; 9 bases map to TRBD1. V shed 6 bases and J 5 bases; nucleotides not matched to a gene: 2. The CDR3 runs 13 residues. CDR1 is MNHEY, CDR2 SVGAGI, per germline. The CDR3: CASSRQGDQPQHF. In nucleotides, the CDR3 is TGTGCCAGCAGCAGACAGGGGGATCAGCCCCAGCATTTT.

The chain recombines TRBV29-1 with TRBJ2-1; 9 bases map to TRBD2. V lost 7 bases to trimming and J lost 10 bases; unmatched junction nucleotides: 17. Germline loops: CDR1 SQVTM, CDR2 ANQGSEA. The CDR3 sequence is 15 residues long. The CDR3 is CSARVGGRALGEQFF. In nucleotides, the CDR3 is TGCAGCGCCCGGGTCGGCGGGAGGGCCCTGGGAGAGCAGTTCTTC.

This clonotype was counted a single time. This chain links TRBV12-3 or TRBV12-4 with TRBJ1-2, with 8 bases that match TRBD1. The ends lost 3 bases at V and 8 bases at J; junction bases unmatched: 5. There are 13 residues in the CDR3. In DNA form, the CDR3 reads TGTGCCAGCAGTTTCGGGGGGACAGGAGGCTACACCTTC. This codes for CASSFGGTGGYTF.